These 26 T cell receptor beta chains share one sample of origin, sequenced in a study of PD-1 blockade in mismatch repair-deficient tumors. Using immunoSEQ multiplex PCR, the repertoire was profiled, and TCRdb retains in-frame clones only, with some absent. There are over 100,000 clones in the sample; roughly 80% occur only once, and about 4.7% lies in the top ten. Sequencing used peripheral blood, obtained about 60 weeks after starting pembrolizumab. Receptor source: an adult with mismatch repair-deficient cancer.

This chain uses TRBV29-1 with TRBJ1-1; weak D call: TRBD1 (6 bases). The CDR3 has 13 residues. Trimming removed 6 bases from V and 7 bases from J, with 18 bases in between. Germline assignment: CDR1 SQVTM and CDR2 ANQGSEA. The CDR3 DNA follows: TGCAGCGTACCCCCCTCAAACAGGGATGAAGCTTTCTTT. It specifies CSVPPSNRDEAFF.

This clone was found a few times. V is TRBV7-9 and J is TRBJ1-4, with 11 nucleotides matching TRBD1. After removal of 5 bases from V and 6 bases from J, the junction contained 5 bases not matched to a gene. There are 15 residues in the CDR3. Germline loops: CDR1 SEHNR, CDR2 FQNEAQ (reference sequence). DNA of the CDR3: TGTGCCAGCAGCGTACCGGGACAGGGGGATGAAAAACTGTTTTTT. Amino acids: CASSVPGQGDEKLFF.

The J gene is TRBJ2-7, the V gene TRBV7-6; D remains unclear. This CDR3 comprises 15 residues. Germline V gives CDR1 SGHVS, CDR2 FNYEAQ. Trimming took 5 bases from V and 6 from J, leaving 20 bases between them. The CDR3 nucleotides are TGTGCCAGCAGCGCGTCACCGGGCCAGGCTTCCGAGCAGTACTTC. This codes for CASSASPGQASEQYF. Using reference TRBV7-6 and TRBJ2-7 for the parts outside the CDR3, the full variable domain is GAGVSQSPRYKVTKRGQDVALRCDPISGHVSLYWYRQALGQGPEFLTYFNYEAQQDKSGLPNDRFSAERPEGSISTLTIQRTEQRDSAMYRCASSASPGQASEQYFGPGTRLTVT.

The V gene is TRBV5-1, the J gene TRBJ2-7; D is undetermined. This CDR3 region has 12 residues. Germline V gene sequence: CDR1 SGHRS, CDR2 YFSETQ. V was pared by 2 bases and J by 0 bases, with 3 bases between. As DNA, the CDR3 is TGCGCCAGCAGCTTTAACTCCTACGAGCAGTACTTC. Protein sequence: CASSFNSYEQYF.

The genes are TRBV7-9 and TRBJ2-7, with TRBD2 matching 13 bases. Germline CDR1 SEHNR, CDR2 FQNEAQ (reference sequence). Trimming at V came to 2 bases and at J to 2 bases, leaving 6 bases not matched to a gene. The length of the CDR3 is 17 residues. The CDR3: CASSLPTSGRYAYEQYF. The CDR3 nucleotides are TGTGCCAGCAGCTTACCGACTAGCGGGAGGTATGCCTACGAGCAGTACTTC.

This chain connects TRBV6-1 to TRBJ2-7, with 9 bases lining up with TRBD2. Losses at the gene ends were 7 bases for V and 0 bases for J; bases not matched to a gene: 7. CDR1 is MNHNS and CDR2 is SASEGT in the germline V gene. The CDR3 is 15 residues long. The CDR3: CASTALAGSSYEQYF. The CDR3 DNA reads TGTGCCAGCACCGCTCTAGCGGGGAGCTCCTACGAGCAGTACTTC.

J is TRBJ2-7 and V is TRBV5-1, with a tentative D call TRBD1 (6 bases). Germline lookup yields CDR1 SGHRS and CDR2 YFSETQ. The CDR3 totals 14 residues. Trimming cost V 1 base and J 5 bases, with 13 bases left between them. CDR3 protein: CASSLYRALDEQYF. DNA for the CDR3: TGCGCCAGCAGCTTGTACAGGGCGTTAGACGAGCAGTACTTC.

J is TRBJ2-3 and V is TRBV5-8, with 10 bases aligning to TRBD2. This CDR3 comprises 15 residues. Trimming removed 0 bases from V and 7 bases from J; junction bases left unmatched: 5. CDR1 and CDR2 (germline): SGHTS, YDEGEE. This CDR3 is CASSLEPSGSNTQYF. The CDR3 region has the DNA TGTGCCAGCAGCTTGGAACCTAGCGGGAGTAATACGCAGTATTTT. Filled out from reference TRBV5-8 and TRBJ2-3, the complete variable domain reads EAGVTQSPTHLIKTRGQQATLRCSPISGHTSVYWYQQALGLGLQFLLWYDEGEERNRGNFPPRFSGRQFPNYSSELNVNALELEDSALYLCASSLEPSGSNTQYFGPGTRLTVL.

A few counts support this clone. The chain recombines TRBV19 with TRBJ1-5, with 7 positions matching TRBD1. CDR1 and CDR2 from the germline V gene are LNHDA and SQIVND (reference sequence). The CDR3 is 14 amino acids. V trimming: 2 bases; J trimming: 4 bases; junction bases outside the gene matches: 2. The CDR3, as DNA: TGTGCCAGTAGTATACAGGGGGTGAATCAGCCCCAGCATTTT. It yields the protein CASSIQGVNQPQHF.

The chain joins TRBV19 to TRBJ1-5, with D perhaps TRBD1 (6 bases). In germline, CDR1 is LNHDA, CDR2 SQIVND (reference sequence). The CDR3 has 14 amino acids. Deletions cut 8 bases from V and 0 bases from J, with 11 bases between. For the CDR3, the DNA is TGTGCCAGTTCACAGGGATATAGCAATCAGCCCCAGCATTTT. Translated, it gives CASSQGYSNQPQHF.

This chain connects TRBV9 to TRBJ1-4; 11 bases are a match to TRBD1. Losses at the gene ends were 3 bases for V and 8 bases for J; bases not matched to a gene: 12. CDR3 length equals 17 residues. Germline loops: CDR1 SGDLS, CDR2 YYNGEE. CDR3 sequence (DNA): TGTGCCAGCAGCGCGGGACAGGGGGAGCAAAGATCAGAAAAACTGTTTTTT. It specifies CASSAGQGEQRSEKLFF.

This clone has more than one count but fewer than ten. The rearrangement joins TRBV7-3 to TRBJ1-5; D call uncertain. Germline V gives CDR1 SGHTA, CDR2 FQGTGA. The CDR3 contains 15 residues. Between the trimmed V and J ends, which lost 2 bases and 0 bases, there was a span of 8 bases. The CDR3 here is CASSLRGYSNQPQHF. The CDR3 DNA reads TGTGCCAGCAGCTTACGGGGTTATAGCAATCAGCCCCAGCATTTT.

The V call is TRBV7-2, the J call TRBJ1-6; D uncertain. Trimming pared 3 bases from V and 5 bases from J, leaving 11 bases between. CDR3 size: 15 residues. From germline, CDR1 is SGHTA and CDR2 FQGNSA. CDR3 amino acids: CASSLGRANNSPLHF. CDR3 DNA sequence: TGTGCCAGCAGCTTGGGCCGGGCGAATAATTCACCCCTCCACTTT.

This chain connects TRBV28 to TRBJ2-7; D is unclear. CDR1 and CDR2 from the germline V gene are MDHEN and SYDVKM. Trimming took 7 bases from V and 3 from J, leaving 10 bases between them. The CDR3 contains 12 residues. CDR3 loop: CASTPGSYEQYF. DNA of the CDR3: TGTGCCAGCACCCCGGGCAGCTACGAGCAGTACTTC.

This clone was recorded a few times. This chain links TRBV6-4 with TRBJ1-1; no clear D gene. Germline CDR1 MRHNA, CDR2 SNTAGT. V lost 6 bases, J lost 1 base, and 9 bases lay in between. CDR3 length: 13 amino acids. The CDR3 here is CASRLTENTEAFF. DNA for the CDR3: TGTGCCAGCAGACTAACAGAGAACACTGAAGCTTTCTTT.

Only one count was recorded for this clone. The chain has TRBV7-2 and TRBJ2-7, with no clear D. The CDR3 runs 13 residues. Trimming removed 6 bases at V and 2 bases at J, with 11 bases between. The germline CDR1 and CDR2 sequences are SGHTA and FQGNSA. CDR3 in amino acids: CASSLDDAYEQYF. The CDR3 DNA sequence: TGTGCCAGCAGTTTGGACGACGCCTACGAGCAGTACTTC.

This clone was picked up many times. The genes are TRBV9 and TRBJ1-3; TRBD1 aligns across 7 bases. This CDR3 contains 14 residues. The trim removed 4 bases at V and 2 bases at J, leaving 3 bases unmatched. Germline CDR1 and CDR2: SGDLS and YYNGEE. The CDR3 DNA is TGTGCCAGCAGCCGGACAGGTGCTGGAAACACCATATATTTT. It specifies CASSRTGAGNTIYF.

The rearrangement joins TRBV2 to TRBJ2-3; maybe TRBD2 (6 bases). Between the trimmed V and J ends, which lost 7 bases and 10 bases, there was a span of 21 bases. CDR1 and CDR2 (germline): SNHLY, FYNNEI. The CDR3 runs to 14 residues. CDR3 nucleotides: TGTGCCAGCACCCCCCGGGACTCCCCTGCTCCGCAGTATTTT. Translating it yields CASTPRDSPAPQYF.

This sequence joins TRBV7-3 and TRBJ2-1; D tentatively fits TRBD1 or TRBD2 (5 bases each). Looked up from germline, CDR1 is SGHTA and CDR2 is FQGTGA. The CDR3 contains 17 residues. Trimming pared 0 bases from V and 8 bases from J, leaving 20 bases between. CDR3: CASSLTALNQGVDEQFF. The CDR3 DNA follows: TGTGCCAGCAGCTTAACCGCTTTGAACCAGGGAGTAGATGAGCAGTTCTTC.

V gene TRBV7-9 combines with J gene TRBJ2-4; no firm D call. The germline gives CDR1 SEHNR, CDR2 FQNEAQ (reference sequence). There are 14 residues in the CDR3. Trimming took off 0 bases at V and 5 bases at J, with 8 bases between the two ends. CDR3 coding DNA: TGTGCCAGCAGCTTAGCAGGGTCTGAAAACATTCAGTACTTC. Amino acids: CASSLAGSENIQYF.

This clone turned up a few times. The chain links TRBV6-1 to TRBJ2-2; D gene ambiguous. This CDR3 comprises 13 residues. The germline CDR1 and CDR2 sequences are MNHNS and SASEGT. The ends were cut back, 7 bases at V and 7 bases at J, with 13 bases in the middle. The CDR3 nucleotides are TGTGCCAGCAACATCCCGGGTGGCGGGGAGCTGTTTTTT. Translating gives CASNIPGGGELFF.

V is TRBV11-2 and J is TRBJ2-5; D is undetermined. Germline lookup yields CDR1 SGHAT and CDR2 FQNNGV. The CDR3 sequence is 16 residues long. Trimming cost V 5 bases and J 2 bases, with 18 bases left between them. The CDR3 DNA reads TGTGCCAGCAGCGCATACACCGCGAGGTTGCAAGAGACCCAGTACTTC. Its protein product is CASSAYTARLQETQYF.

The chain employs TRBV15 and TRBJ1-1; no definite D call. The CDR3 runs 16 residues. Germline CDR1 is LNHNV and CDR2 is YYDKDF (reference sequence). V was pared by 0 bases and J by 2 bases, with 13 bases between. The CDR3 region has the DNA TGTGCCACCAGCAGAGATGGAGGGAGGCCCAACACTGAAGCTTTCTTT. Protein product: CATSRDGGRPNTEAFF.

This chain uses TRBV11-2 with TRBJ2-3; TRBD2 aligns across 12 bases. Germline V gene lookup returns CDR1 SGHAT and CDR2 FQNNGV. Losses at the gene ends were 5 bases for V and 6 bases for J; bases not matched to a gene: 3. CDR3 length: 14 residues. For the CDR3, the DNA is TGTGCCAGCAGCATGACTAGCGGGAGTGATACGCAGTATTTT. It codes for CASSMTSGSDTQYF. Complete variable domain (other parts from reference TRBV11-2 and TRBJ2-3): EAGVAQSPRYKIIEKRQSVAFWCNPISGHATLYWYQQILGQGPKLLIQFQNNGVVDDSQLPKDRFSAERLKGVDSTLKIQPAKLEDSAVYLCASSMTSGSDTQYFGPGTRLTVL.

The chain uses TRBV27 and TRBJ1-1; 7 bases match TRBD1. The CDR3 is made up of 15 amino acids. Germline CDR1 and CDR2: MNHEY and SMNVEV (reference sequence). V lost 5 bases and J lost 4; bases outside the gene matches: 10. The CDR3: CASSPFTGVGTEAFF. The CDR3 DNA follows: TGTGCCAGCAGTCCGTTCACAGGGGTCGGCACTGAAGCTTTCTTT.

This rearrangement joins TRBV9 to TRBJ2-1, with 14 bases that match TRBD2. CDR1 and CDR2 (germline): SGDLS, YYNGEE. The CDR3 is 16 amino acids. The junction had 3 bases not matched to a gene; V was cut back by 4 bases and J by 3 bases. The DNA of the CDR3 is TGTGCCAGCAGCCCGGGACTAGCGGGAGTCTACAATGAGCAGTTCTTC. Protein: CASSPGLAGVYNEQFF.